This is a list of T cell receptor beta chains from one sample in a study of lymphopenia after photon versus proton radiotherapy. TCRdb's copy holds only in-frame clones and misses some; the assay was immunoSEQ multiplex PCR. The repertoire consists of some 40,000 clones, with more than 70% occurring once and the leading ten covering over 9%. This specimen consisted of peripheral blood, obtained from a patient treated with proton-based radiotherapy. The source of these receptors is a woman in her seventies with pancreatic cancer. Some clones in this sample may be carry-over from other donors' samples. The CDR3 runs from the conserved cysteine through the conserved F or W. The D gene is left open where the match is weak. The size of a clone is reported for some rows only, either as once, few or many, or as a class for expanded clones.

V,D,J,size,CDR3,DNA
TRBV18,-,TRBJ2-1,-,CASSPRRSSYNEQFF,TGTGCCAGCTCACCGCGGCGAAGCTCCTACAATGAGCAGTTCTTC
TRBV6-5,TRBD2,TRBJ2-7,-,CASRTTSGRSYEQYF,TGTGCCAGCAGAACAACTAGCGGGAGATCCTACGAGCAGTACTTC
TRBV11-2,TRBD2,TRBJ2-7,-,CASSSLAGAEQYF,TGTGCCAGCAGCTCCCTAGCGGGAGCCGAGCAGTACTTC
TRBV15,-,TRBJ2-7,few,CATSSFSLRDRGEQYF,TGTGCCACCAGCTCTTTTTCCCTCCGGGACCGCGGGGAGCAGTACTTC
TRBV10-2,TRBD1,TRBJ2-7,-,CASSDRGKEQYF,TGCGCCAGCAGTGACAGGGGGAAAGAGCAGTACTTC
TRBV5-1,TRBD1,TRBJ2-3,-,CASGTGSTDTQYF,TGCGCCAGTGGGACAGGGAGCACAGATACGCAGTATTTT
TRBV5-1,TRBD1,TRBJ1-1,-,CASSPGRGTDTEAFF,TGCGCCAGCAGCCCCGGGCGGGGGACAGACACTGAAGCTTTCTTT
TRBV5-1,TRBD1,TRBJ1-4,-,CASSGRTGGNEKLFF,TGCGCCAGCAGCGGACGGACAGGGGGAAATGAAAAACTGTTTTTT
TRBV5-5,-,TRBJ2-7,-,CASSLDGKPYEQYF,TGTGCCAGCAGCTTAGACGGGAAGCCTTACGAGCAGTACTTC
TRBV7-2,-,TRBJ1-5,-,CASSLNGPHVSNQPQHF,TGTGCCAGCAGCTTAAATGGCCCCCATGTGAGCAATCAGCCCCAGCATTTT
TRBV5-1,TRBD1,TRBJ1-1,once,CASSLTGGTTEAFF,TGCGCCAGCAGCCTGACAGGGGGGACCACTGAAGCTTTCTTT
TRBV19,TRBD1,TRBJ1-1,-,CASSPPGGHTEAFF,TGTGCCAGTAGCCCCCCAGGGGGCCACACTGAAGCTTTCTTT
TRBV30,-,TRBJ2-1,-,CAWIRAVEYNEQFF,TGTGCCTGGATACGAGCGGTTGAGTACAATGAGCAGTTCTTC
TRBV7-2,-,TRBJ1-5,-,CASSLQAGASRPQHF,TGTGCCAGCAGCTTACAGGCAGGCGCCTCCCGTCCCCAGCATTTT
TRBV27,TRBD1,TRBJ2-5,-,CASSPPTGVETQYF,TGTGCCAGCAGTCCGCCGACAGGGGTAGAGACCCAGTACTTC
TRBV9,-,TRBJ1-4,-,CASSVGVATNEKLFF,TGTGCCAGCAGCGTAGGTGTTGCAACTAATGAAAAACTGTTTTTT
TRBV19,-,TRBJ1-6,few,CASSIKRSYNSPLHF,TGTGCCAGTAGTATAAAGAGGTCCTATAATTCACCCCTCCACTTT
TRBV18,TRBD1,TRBJ2-1,once,CASSLTGTGGNEQFF,TGTGCCAGCTCACTTACCGGGACAGGGGGTAATGAGCAGTTCTTC
TRBV11-3,-,TRBJ2-7,-,CASSLASWGDEQYF,TGTGCCAGCAGCTTGGCATCTTGGGGGGACGAGCAGTACTTC
TRBV30,TRBD1,TRBJ1-5,-,CAWRGQASNQPQHF,TGTGCCTGGAGAGGACAGGCTAGCAATCAGCCCCAGCATTTT
TRBV9,TRBD1,TRBJ1-2,-,CASSPSIGQGAEGYTF,TGTGCCAGCAGCCCTAGTATCGGACAGGGGGCTGAGGGCTACACCTTC
TRBV28,-,TRBJ2-3,-,CASSPWGFTDTQYF,TGTGCCAGCAGCCCTTGGGGGTTCACAGATACGCAGTATTTT
TRBV4-3,-,TRBJ2-1,-,CASSQDPDNEQFF,TGCGCCAGCAGCCAAGATCCGGACAATGAGCAGTTCTTC
TRBV27,-,TRBJ1-2,few,CASSPTGRANYGYTF,TGTGCCAGCAGTCCAACAGGGCGAGCTAACTATGGCTACACCTTC
TRBV7-9,TRBD2,TRBJ2-7,once,CASSFGLAGGTYEQYF,TGTGCCAGCAGCTTCGGCCTAGCGGGAGGGACCTACGAGCAGTACTTC
TRBV29-1,TRBD1,TRBJ1-1,-,CSVVQGTETEAFF,TGCAGCGTTGTCCAGGGGACAGAAACTGAAGCTTTCTTT
TRBV6-1,-,TRBJ1-6,-,CASSERGLSSYNSPLHF,TGTGCCAGCAGTGAGCGCGGGCTGAGCTCCTATAATTCACCCCTCCACTTT
TRBV6-1,-,TRBJ2-3,-,CASSEVFTDTQYF,TGTGCCAGCAGTGAAGTCTTCACAGATACGCAGTATTTT